One sample yielded the 13 T cell receptor beta chains listed below, sequenced in a study of blood T cell repertoires in COVID-19. Clones were sequenced by immunoSEQ multiplex PCR, and TCRdb holds only the in-frame ones, with some missing. This sample yields under 55,000 clones, of which about 80% are seen a single time; 20% to 30% belongs to the top ten. The source material was peripheral blood. These receptors were collected from a man in his 70s with acute or convalescent COVID-19.

The chain couples TRBV27 to TRBJ2-7, with 7 nucleotides matching TRBD1. The CDR3 totals 19 residues. Germline assignment: CDR1 MNHEY and CDR2 SMNVEV (reference sequence). V was clipped by 6 bases and J by 0 bases; unmatched bases: 20. CDR3 in DNA: TGTGCCAGCAGACCCCGACAGGGTATCGATCCCTCGAGCTCCTACGAGCAGTACTTC. Its protein product is CASRPRQGIDPSSSYEQYF.

V gene TRBV7-2 combines with J gene TRBJ1-4; tentatively, D is TRBD1 (6 bases). The CDR3 consists of 14 residues. Germline V gene lookup returns CDR1 SGHTA and CDR2 FQGNSA. V lost 1 base, J lost 8 bases, and 11 bases lay in between. The CDR3 here is CASSLVGTPEKLFF. The CDR3 DNA reads as TGTGCCAGCAGCTTAGTTGGGACACCGGAAAAACTGTTTTTT.

V gene TRBV5-1 combines with J gene TRBJ1-1; perhaps TRBD1 as D (6 bases). The CDR3 length is 17 residues. Germline-derived CDR1 and CDR2 are SGHRS and YFSETQ. V lost 6 bases, J lost 2 bases, and 23 bases lay in between. The CDR3, as DNA: TGCGCCAGCACCCTGGGGGCCGGGGGGGATGGAAACACTGAAGCTTTCTTT. Amino acids: CASTLGAGGDGNTEAFF.

This chain joins TRBV5-1 and TRBJ2-2, with 8 bases aligning to TRBD2. The CDR3 runs to 16 residues. Germline V lookup: CDR1 SGHRS, CDR2 YFSETQ. V was pared by 5 bases and J by 0 bases, with 6 bases of the junction left unmatched. In nucleotides, the CDR3 is TGCGCCAGCAGAGCTAGCGGGCCTTCGAACACCGGGGAGCTGTTTTTT. It yields the protein CASRASGPSNTGELFF.

This clone is medium-sized in the sample. The chain uses TRBV2 and TRBJ2-3; 11 bases agree with TRBD2. Germline lookup yields CDR1 SNHLY and CDR2 FYNNEI. The J segment lost 5 bases and the V segment lost 7 bases, leaving 5 bases of the junction unmatched. This CDR3 spans 14 amino acids. As DNA, the CDR3 is TGTGCCAGCAAACTAGCGGGAGAAGGAGATACGCAGTATTTT. Protein product: CASKLAGEGDTQYF.

The chain employs TRBV5-6 and TRBJ2-5, with 8 bases matching TRBD1. Looked up from germline, CDR1 is SGHDT and CDR2 is YYEEEE. With V trimmed by 5 bases and J by 2 bases, 8 bases remained unmatched. The CDR3 consists of 15 residues. DNA of the CDR3: TGTGCCAGCAGTCTACTGGGGACAGGACAAGAGACCCAGTACTTC. Amino acid sequence: CASSLLGTGQETQYF.

The chain is built from TRBV7-3 and TRBJ1-1; the D gene is possibly TRBD1 (5 bases). V lost 1 base, J lost 3 bases, and 15 bases lay in between. The CDR3 is 16 residues long. Germline V gene sequence: CDR1 SGHTA, CDR2 FQGTGA. The CDR3 here is CASSLRGGAGDTEAFF. DNA for the CDR3: TGTGCCAGCAGCTTAAGGGGAGGGGCGGGGGACACTGAAGCTTTCTTT.

The rearrangement links TRBV5-1 to TRBJ1-4, with TRBD1 matching 7 bases. The germline CDR1 and CDR2 sequences are SGHRS and YFSETQ. CDR3 length equals 15 residues. J gave up 7 bases and V 2 bases, and 8 bases lay outside the gene matches. The CDR3 DNA reads TGCGCCAGCAGCTTACAGGGGTTGGGCGGTGAAAAACTGTTTTTT. Residues: CASSLQGLGGEKLFF. Full variable domain (rest looked up from reference TRBV5-1 and TRBJ1-4): KAGVTQTPRYLIKTRGQQVTLSCSPISGHRSVSWYQQTPGQGLQFLFEYFSETQRNKGNFPGRFSGRQFSNSRSEMNVSTLELGDSALYLCASSLQGLGGEKLFFGSGTQLSVL.

Of note for this clone: No conserved phenylalanine or tryptophan is present at the end of the CDR3, so a read error is the likely explanation. Because the CDR3's place on the DNA is in doubt, the DNA is left out and the CDR3 is given as listed by TCRdb. The gene calls are TRBV5-1 and TRBJ1-5; the table names TRBD1, a call not compared with the DNA. A total of 14 residues make up the CDR3, ends included. Germline-derived CDR1 and CDR2 are SGHRS and YFSETQ. The CDR3 region is CASATGTGNQPKHV.

This clone was seen more than once but under ten times. The rearrangement uses TRBV6-1 and TRBJ2-7; 7 bases fit TRBD1. J lost 6 bases, V lost 1 base, and 9 bases had no gene match. Per the germline V gene, CDR1 is MNHNS and CDR2 is SASEGT. The CDR3 spans 15 residues. CDR3 sequence: CASSEVRAGGAEQYF. The CDR3 bases are TGTGCCAGCAGTGAAGTTCGGGCAGGGGGTGCCGAGCAGTACTTC.

The V call is TRBV12-5, the J call TRBJ2-5; 7 bases map to TRBD1. CDR1 LGHNT and CDR2 FRNRAP come from the germline V gene. The length of the CDR3 is 13 residues. The V gene end was trimmed by 6 bases and the J gene end by 7 bases; junction bases not matched to a gene: 8. CDR3 loop: CASGRTGDGTQYF. Written as DNA, the CDR3 is TGTGCTAGTGGCCGCACAGGGGACGGGACCCAGTACTTC.

This clone was seen ten or more times. Within the sample, other DNA sequences also encode this same CDR3. The chain combines TRBV6-5 with TRBJ2-5; D is unclear. Trimming shortened V by 4 bases and J by 1 base, and 7 bases separated the two germline ends. There are 13 residues in the CDR3. CDR1 MNHEY and CDR2 SVGAGI come from the germline V gene. CDR3: CASSSSVQETQYF. The CDR3 nucleotides are TGTGCCAGCAGTTCGTCGGTCCAAGAGACCCAGTACTTC.

This chain links TRBV3-1 (or the pseudogene TRBV3-2) with TRBJ1-6; TRBD1 matches at 9 bases. J gave up 7 bases and V 2 bases, and 9 bases lay outside the gene matches. The germline gives CDR1 LGHDT, CDR2 YNNKEL (reference sequence). The CDR3 loop spans 17 amino acids. This chain's CDR3 is CASSQFGGQGGNSPLHF. DNA for the CDR3: TGTGCCAGCAGCCAATTCGGGGGACAGGGCGGGAATTCACCCCTCCACTTT.